This T cell receptor (beta chain) stems from a study of cytomegalovirus exposure and HLA in healthy donors. Study information: Earlier findings included some 120 million unique TCR beta sequences obtained from some 180 million T cells. Notes on the study in general: When a later analysis compared HLA-associated TCR beta chains with equally common others, the HLA-associated chains turned out to be more clonally expanded and to have lower generation probabilities.

The germline CDR1 and CDR2 sequences are MNHEY and SMNVEV (reference sequence). Deletions cut 5 bases from V and 1 base from J, with 6 bases between. This CDR3 contains 14 residues. Worth noting for this clone: Its antigen is not identified.

Use of 60 Vbeta and 13 Jbeta primers characterized the PCR. Generated by immunoSEQ multiplex PCR, the TCRdb table keeps only in-frame clones and is missing some. Among 150,000 to 200,000 clones listed, about 76% were seen once. This TCR came from a male donor in good health and CMV-seropositive. The chain links TRBV27 to TRBJ1-6; D unresolved. The sample taken for sequencing was PBMCs. CDR3: CASSPGSYNSPLHF. The CDR3 nucleotides read TGTGCCAGCAGTCCAGGTTCCTATAATTCACCCCTCCACTTT.